This TCR beta chain was sequenced for a study of T-cell reconstitution after alpha-beta-depleted transplantation in children. Preparation of the TCRbeta library used unique molecular identifiers. TCRdb reprocessed the PCR reads with MiXCR, giving one entry per CDR3 protein. The table shows about 980,000 distinct CDR3 sequences, with less than 30% occurring only once. The starting material was PBMCs, mostly from graft donor cells, obtained 360 days after TCRalphabeta/CD19-depleted stem cell transplant. The TCR was taken from a boy under three years old who had a stem cell transplant for SCID, so the T cells may come from the graft donor.

Here the CDR3 reads CASSLLISGTDTQYF. The CDR3 DNA reads as TGTGCCAGCAGCTTACTAATTAGCGGCACAGATACGCAGTATTTT. The V call is TRBV7-2, the J call TRBJ2-3, with a weak D call TRBD2 (5 bases). This CDR3 has 15 residues. Germline V gene data show CDR1 as SGHTA and CDR2 as FQGNSA. Trimming pared 2 bases from V and 1 base from J, leaving 10 bases between.